Described below is a single T cell receptor (beta chain) sequence and its context. With 0 bases clipped from V and 3 bases from J, the junction kept 5 bases outside the gene matches. Germline V CDR1 and CDR2: SGHRS, YFSETQ. This CDR3 is 16 amino acids long. The sample is drawn from a study of blood T cell repertoires in COVID-19. Looking at the study overall: Samples of COVID-19 (acute and convalescent) were obtained from the United States, Italy and Spain.

Original processing notes: Estimated nucleated cell counts came from reference gene primer amplification. This table comes from immunoSEQ multiplex PCR, and its TCRdb copy is limited to in-frame clones, with some not included. V and J calls and clone size are given by that table; D and trimming were obtained from the DNA. The repertoire includes just over 75,000 clones, 80% to 85% of them detected once, and 3.5% sits in the top ten. Sample: peripheral blood. This receptor was taken from a man in his fifties with acute or convalescent COVID-19. The chain carries TRBV5-1 and TRBJ2-7; 11 bases are shared with TRBD1. The CDR3 bases are TGCGCCAGCAGCTTGGGGCCGGGACAGGGGGTCTACGAGCAGTACTTC. Translating gives CASSLGPGQGVYEQYF.